This TCR beta chain was identified in a study of yellow fever vaccine responses in identical twins. Findings of the study overall: Among the twins, the vaccine T cell response reportedly seemed partly convergent and partly personalized.

One entry per CDR3 protein results from TCRdb running MiXCR on the RT-PCR reads. Among approximately 270 distinct CDR3 sequences listed, roughly 70% were seen once. Regarding this clonotype: Its target is unknown.

Germline lookup yields CDR1 MRHNA and CDR2 SNTAGT. The V end was cut by 2 bases, the J end by 4 bases, with 8 bases between. This CDR3 is 13 amino acids long. The V and J genes are TRBV6-4 and TRBJ1-1, with D maybe TRBD1 (6 bases). The TCR was taken from a young woman who received the yellow fever vaccine. This specimen consisted of T cells from blood (PBMCs), unsorted or a sorted subset (not recorded which), obtained before or after yellow fever vaccination (not recorded which). CDR3 loop: CASSDRGGTEAFF. For the CDR3, the DNA is TGTGCCAGCAGTGACAGGGGGGGCACTGAAGCTTTCTTT.